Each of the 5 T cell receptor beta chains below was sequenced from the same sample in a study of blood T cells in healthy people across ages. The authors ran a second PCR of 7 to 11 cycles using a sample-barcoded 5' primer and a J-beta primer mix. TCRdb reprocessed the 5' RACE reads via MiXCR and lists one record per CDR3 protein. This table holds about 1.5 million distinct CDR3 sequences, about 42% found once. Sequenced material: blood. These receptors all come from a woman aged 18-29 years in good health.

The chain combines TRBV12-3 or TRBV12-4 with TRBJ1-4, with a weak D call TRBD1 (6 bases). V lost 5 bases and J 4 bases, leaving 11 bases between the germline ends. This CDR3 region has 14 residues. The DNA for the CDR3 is TGTGCCAGCAGTCACCAGGGGATTAATGAAAAACTGTTTTTT. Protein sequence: CASSHQGINEKLFF.

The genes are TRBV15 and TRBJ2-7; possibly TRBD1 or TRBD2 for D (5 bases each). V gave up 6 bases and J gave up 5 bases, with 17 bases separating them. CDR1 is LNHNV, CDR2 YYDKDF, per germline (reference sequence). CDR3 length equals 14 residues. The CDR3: CATRNPGTLDEQYF. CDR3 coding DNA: TGTGCCACCAGGAATCCAGGGACCCTTGACGAGCAGTACTTC.

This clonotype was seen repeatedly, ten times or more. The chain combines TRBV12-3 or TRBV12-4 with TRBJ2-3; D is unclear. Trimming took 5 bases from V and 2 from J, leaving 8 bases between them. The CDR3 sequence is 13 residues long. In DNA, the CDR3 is TGTGCCAGCAGTCAGTTCAACACAGATACGCAGTATTTT. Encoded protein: CASSQFNTDTQYF.

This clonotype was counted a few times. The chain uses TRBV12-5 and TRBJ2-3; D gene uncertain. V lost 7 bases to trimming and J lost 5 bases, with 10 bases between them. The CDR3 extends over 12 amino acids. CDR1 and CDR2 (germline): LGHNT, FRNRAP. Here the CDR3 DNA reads TGTGCTAGTGCGGTTAGGGAAGATACGCAGTATTTT. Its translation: CASAVREDTQYF.

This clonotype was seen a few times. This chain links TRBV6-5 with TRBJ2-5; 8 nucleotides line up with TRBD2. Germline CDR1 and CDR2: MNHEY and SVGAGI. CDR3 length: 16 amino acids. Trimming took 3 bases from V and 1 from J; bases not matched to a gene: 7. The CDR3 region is CASSYRVAGFQETQYF. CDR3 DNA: TGTGCCAGCAGTTATCGGGTAGCGGGATTCCAAGAGACCCAGTACTTC.